What follows are 15 T cell receptor beta chains derived from one specimen sequenced in a study of graft-versus-host responses after intestinal transplantation. Some clones are missing from TCRdb's copy, which holds only in-frame ones; the method was immunoSEQ multiplex PCR. Here the sample spans about 39,000 clones, about 93% being singletons. Their recognized antigens are unknown. The sequenced sample was unstimulated CD8+ T cells sorted from spleen or lymph node cells, obtained before transplant. Receptors were obtained from a human donor who was the organ donor for an intestinal transplant.

This clone was seen a handful of times. This sequence joins TRBV15 and TRBJ2-7; a possible D gene is TRBD2 (6 bases). The CDR3 totals 15 residues. The V end lost 0 bases, the J end lost 3 bases, and 12 bases lay between the germline ends. CDR1 LNHNV and CDR2 YYDKDF come from the germline V gene (reference sequence). As DNA, the CDR3 is TGTGCCACCAGCAGAGAAGGAGGGCCTAACTACGAGCAGTACTTC. It specifies CATSREGGPNYEQYF.

CDR3 nucleotides: TGTGCCAGCAGCTTAGATCCCCTGGGACTAGCGGGAGGGACAGATACGCAGTATTTT. The encoded protein is CASSLDPLGLAGGTDTQYF. The gene calls are TRBV11-2 and TRBJ2-3; 16 nucleotides match TRBD2. From germline, CDR1 is SGHAT and CDR2 FQNNGV. Trimming took 0 bases from V and 3 from J; bases not matched to a gene: 6. This CDR3 has 19 residues.

The rearrangement uses TRBV27 and TRBJ2-3; no reliable D call. The germline V gene encodes CDR1 MNHEY and CDR2 SMNVEV (reference sequence). Trimming cost V 1 base and J 0 bases, with 14 bases left between them. The CDR3 totals 17 residues. DNA of the CDR3: TGTGCCAGCAGTTTATATCCTACGGAGTCTAGCACAGATACGCAGTATTTT. Protein product: CASSLYPTESSTDTQYF.

Only one count was recorded for this clone. This sequence joins TRBV4-3 and TRBJ2-7; TRBD1 matches at 9 bases. The ends lost 4 bases at V and 2 bases at J; junction bases unmatched: 3. The CDR3 consists of 14 residues. Germline-derived CDR1 and CDR2 are LGHNA and YSLEER. DNA of the CDR3: TGCGCCAGCAGCCGGACAGGGGTTACCTACGAGCAGTACTTC. This translates into CASSRTGVTYEQYF.

This clone appeared a single time. This chain connects TRBV27 to TRBJ2-7; D is unresolved. The CDR3 is made up of 14 amino acids. V lost 2 bases, J lost 2 bases, and 10 bases lay in between. The germline gives CDR1 MNHEY, CDR2 SMNVEV (reference sequence). CDR3 sequence: CASSLMVGAYEQYF. The CDR3 nucleotides are TGTGCCAGCAGTTTAATGGTGGGCGCCTACGAGCAGTACTTC.

There are a few counts of this clone. The V gene is TRBV4-3, the J gene TRBJ1-6; D may be TRBD1 (5 bases). V lost 5 bases, J lost 6 bases, and 11 bases lay in between. The length of the CDR3 is 14 residues. Germline CDR1 LGHNA, CDR2 YSLEER. CDR3 nucleotides: TGCGCCAGCAGCGAGGGGCTTGGTAATTCACCCCTCCACTTT. Translating it yields CASSEGLGNSPLHF.

The rearrangement uses TRBV12-5 and TRBJ2-5, with 13 positions matching TRBD2. Germline CDR1 is LGHNT and CDR2 is FRNRAP. Trimming removed 5 bases from V and 3 bases from J; junction bases left unmatched: 9. The CDR3 is made up of 17 amino acids. The CDR3 spells CASGGTSGRAPEETQYF. The CDR3 DNA reads TGTGCTAGTGGTGGTACTAGCGGGAGGGCGCCTGAAGAGACCCAGTACTTC.

This clone was seen a single time. The chain couples TRBV9 to TRBJ2-1; 8 positions match TRBD2. The CDR3 loop spans 17 amino acids. With 4 bases clipped from V and 2 bases from J, the junction kept 11 bases outside the gene matches. The germline CDR1 and CDR2 sequences are SGDLS and YYNGEE. CDR3 in amino acids: CASSTPGRGDPYNEQFF. As DNA, the CDR3 is TGTGCCAGCAGCACTCCCGGGAGGGGGGACCCCTACAATGAGCAGTTCTTC.

This chain connects TRBV7-6 to TRBJ1-5; 10 bases map to TRBD1. Germline V CDR1 and CDR2: SGHVS, FNYEAQ. Trimming removed 5 bases from V and 0 bases from J; junction bases left unmatched: 10. The CDR3 consists of 18 residues. The CDR3 DNA is TGTGCCAGCAGCCCGGGACAGGGGAACCAATATAGCAATCAGCCCCAGCATTTT. Protein product: CASSPGQGNQYSNQPQHF.

The V call is TRBV6-4, the J call TRBJ2-3; D remains unclear. Germline CDR1 is MRHNA and CDR2 is SNTAGT. V was clipped by 7 bases and J by 6 bases, with 14 bases between them. The CDR3 is made up of 13 amino acids. The CDR3 region is CASIPRPEDTQYF. The CDR3 coding sequence is TGTGCCAGCATCCCCAGGCCCGAGGATACGCAGTATTTT.

The chain couples TRBV10-3 to TRBJ2-7, with 8 bases fitting TRBD1. Germline V gene sequence: CDR1 ENHRY, CDR2 SYGVKD. J lost 4 bases, V lost 7 bases, and 15 bases had no gene match. The CDR3 length is 16 residues. This chain's CDR3 is CAIMTRQGRHRYEQYF. As DNA, the CDR3 is TGTGCCATCATGACCAGACAGGGGCGTCACCGGTACGAGCAGTACTTC.

The rearrangement joins TRBV30 to TRBJ2-5, with 12 bases fitting TRBD2. Trimming removed 0 bases from V and 4 bases from J; junction bases left unmatched: 3. The CDR3 contains 15 residues. In germline, CDR1 is GTSNPN, CDR2 SVGIG (reference sequence). The CDR3 nucleotides are TGTGCCTGGAGTGTACCGGGACTAGCGGGAGAGACCCAGTACTTC. Amino acid sequence: CAWSVPGLAGETQYF.

This clone was recorded once. J is TRBJ1-1 and V is TRBV15; D remains ambiguous. Germline values: CDR1 LNHNV, CDR2 YYDKDF (reference sequence). The CDR3 extends over 16 amino acids. Trimming removed 5 bases from V and 3 bases from J, with 19 bases in between. CDR3 region: CATSGPFVIGDTEAFF. Written as DNA, the CDR3 is TGTGCCACCAGCGGCCCCTTCGTCATTGGGGACACTGAAGCTTTCTTT.

The chain links TRBV19 to TRBJ2-7; D is unclear. This CDR3 spans 13 amino acids. Germline CDR1 is LNHDA and CDR2 is SQIVND (reference sequence). Between the trimmed V and J ends, which lost 3 bases and 6 bases, there was a span of 12 bases. In DNA, the CDR3 is TGTGCCAGTAGTATGGTCGCCGCCTCCGAGCAGTACTTC. It encodes CASSMVAASEQYF.

This sequence joins TRBV28 and TRBJ2-3; the match to TRBD2 covers 9 bases. V was pared by 4 bases and J by 8 bases, with 19 bases of the junction left unmatched. The CDR3 has 18 amino acids. The germline gives CDR1 MDHEN, CDR2 SYDVKM. The CDR3 DNA is TGTGCCAGCAGTTACAGCCTACGATTAGCGGGAGATTCTGGTACGCAGTATTTT. This codes for CASSYSLRLAGDSGTQYF. Using reference TRBV28 and TRBJ2-3 for the parts outside the CDR3, the full variable domain is DVKVTQSSRYLVKRTGEKVFLECVQDMDHENMFWYRQDPGLGLRLIYFSYDVKMKEKGDIPEGYSVSREKKERFSLILESASTNQTSMYLCASSYSLRLAGDSGTQYFGPGTRLTVL.